A selection of T cell receptor beta chains follows, all from one sample in a study of graft-versus-host responses after intestinal transplantation. TCRdb's table, derived via immunoSEQ multiplex PCR, lists solely in-frame clones and lacks some. This sample has about 60,000 clones, with approximately 88% found just once. Sequenced material: ileum tissue, taken approximately 370 days after transplant. These receptors all come from a human patient who received an intestinal transplant, so some T cells may come from the graft donor. Each CDR3 is given with its conserved first and last residue. The order of the fields is clone size, D gene, CDR3 length, V gene, J gene, CDR3 DNA, CDR3 protein. A D gene is named only where the DNA matches it firmly. Clone size is not always given. Where it is, it says once, few, many or a class for expanded clones.

.	.	15	TRBV4-1	TRBJ1-1	TGCGCCAGCAGCCAACACCAGGGGATGAACACTGAAGCTTTCTTT	CASSQHQGMNTEAFF
.	TRBD1	14	TRBV5-6	TRBJ1-2	TGTGCCAGCAGCGGACAGGGGAGGTCCTATGGCTACACCTTC	CASSGQGRSYGYTF
.	.	14	TRBV6-5	TRBJ2-7	TGTGCCAGCAGTTACACCGGTCTCTTCTACGAGCAGTACTTC	CASSYTGLFYEQYF
.	.	13	TRBV29-1	TRBJ1-2	TGCAGCGTTGAAGGGGGCGGAAACTATGGCTACACCTTC	CSVEGGGNYGYTF
.	.	16	TRBV6-1	TRBJ1-6	TGTGCCAGCAGTGGGGAACCCTTCTCCTATAATTCACCCCTCCACTTT	CASSGEPFSYNSPLHF
.	TRBD1	17	TRBV7-9	TRBJ1-1	TGTGCCAGCAGTTCGGCGGACAGGGTGGTATCGAGCACTGAAGCTTTCTTT	CASSSADRVVSSTEAFF
.	.	12	TRBV6-5	TRBJ1-1	TGTGCCAGCAGTCCGGGTGGCACTGAAGCTTTCTTT	CASSPGGTEAFF
.	.	15	TRBV7-8	TRBJ1-4	TGTGCCAGCAGCGACAGACCGGGATGGGGGGAAAAACTGTTTTTT	CASSDRPGWGEKLFF
.	.	17	TRBV4-2	TRBJ1-1	TGTGCCAGCAGCCGCGGTCGGGGGGTGGTAGAAAGGGGAGAAGCTTTCTTT	CASSRGRGVVERGEAFF
.	TRBD1	15	TRBV6-5	TRBJ1-5	TGTGCCAGCAGTTACTCAGGGGGCGGCAATCAGCCCCAGCATTTT	CASSYSGGGNQPQHF
.	TRBD1	15	TRBV5-4	TRBJ2-1	TGTGCCAGCAGGCGAGGGACAGGGGGCAAAAATGAGCAGTTCTTC	CASRRGTGGKNEQFF
.	TRBD2	14	TRBV5-4	TRBJ2-7	TGTGCCAGCAGCTTGGACCTAGCGGCCTACGAGCAGTACTTC	CASSLDLAAYEQYF
.	TRBD1	16	TRBV5-4	TRBJ1-2	TGTGCCAGCAGCCCCGATTTTGACAGGGAGCCCTATGGCTACACCTTC	CASSPDFDREPYGYTF
.	TRBD1	14	TRBV6-1	TRBJ2-1	TGTGCCAGCGGGGGAACAGGGGTCTACAATGAGCAGTTCTTC	CASGGTGVYNEQFF
.	.	16	TRBV27	TRBJ1-5	TGTGCCAGCAGTTTAAGGACGAGCCGTAGCAATCAGCCCCAGCATTTT	CASSLRTSRSNQPQHF
.	.	17	TRBV18	TRBJ1-3	TGTGCCAGCTCACCACCCTTAGGCGGGACCGAGGGAAACACCATATATTTT	CASSPPLGGTEGNTIYF
.	TRBD1	14	TRBV5-1	TRBJ1-1	TGCGCCAGCAGCTCCGGGACAGGAGGCACTGAAGCTTTCTTT	CASSSGTGGTEAFF
few	.	13	TRBV5-1	TRBJ1-4	TGCGCCAGCAGCATATCAGGGGATGAAAAACTGTTTTTT	CASSISGDEKLFF
.	.	13	TRBV28	TRBJ2-7	TGTGCCAGCAACTTGGCCCGGGCCTACGAGCAGTACTTC	CASNLARAYEQYF
.	.	13	TRBV29-1	TRBJ2-7	TGCAGCGTTCAAACTGACGGAAACTACGAGCAGTACTTC	CSVQTDGNYEQYF
.	TRBD1	15	TRBV6-6	TRBJ2-3	TGTGCCAGCAGTTACCCGACAGGGAAAGCAGATACGCAGTATTTT	CASSYPTGKADTQYF
.	.	14	TRBV6-5	TRBJ2-7	TGTGCCAGCAGTTACTCGAAAGGACTCTACGAGCAGTACTTC	CASSYSKGLYEQYF
.	TRBD1	17	TRBV5-1	TRBJ1-1	TGCGCCAGCCGCCCCCTCCCGGGACAGGTAGAGAGCACTGAAGCTTTCTTT	CASRPLPGQVESTEAFF
once	.	13	TRBV6-1	TRBJ2-3	TGTGCCAGCAGACGGGACTCCACAGATACGCAGTATTTT	CASRRDSTDTQYF
.	.	12	TRBV5-1	TRBJ1-1	TGCGCCAGCAGCTTTACAGGGACTGAAGCTTTCTTT	CASSFTGTEAFF
.	.	16	TRBV6-5	TRBJ1-6	TGTGCCAGCAGTTACTCGAGTCAGAAGGGAGATTCACCCCTCCACTTT	CASSYSSQKGDSPLHF
.	.	16	TRBV6-1	TRBJ1-5	TGTGCCAGCAGTGTAACCGGACAGTCCCGTATCGGGCCCCAGCATTTT	CASSVTGQSRIGPQHF
.	TRBD1	18	TRBV5-6	TRBJ1-3	TGTGCCAGCAGCTCGTATCCCCCGGGACAGGGTGCTGGAAACACCATATATTTT	CASSSYPPGQGAGNTIYF
.	.	16	TRBV5-4	TRBJ2-4	TGTGCCAGCAGCTTGGCGGGTGGACTAGCCAAAAACATTCAGTACTTC	CASSLAGGLAKNIQYF
.	TRBD2	16	TRBV14	TRBJ2-2	TGTGCCAGCAGCCTTTATAGCGGGTCGAACACCGGGGAGCTGTTTTTT	CASSLYSGSNTGELFF
.	.	14	TRBV4-1	TRBJ1-1	TGCGCCAGCAGCCAGTCCCCTCTCTTCACTGAAGCTTTCTTT	CASSQSPLFTEAFF
few	TRBD2	14	TRBV6-6	TRBJ2-7	TGTGCCAGCAGGCCCGGGACTAGCAACTACGAGCAGTACTTC	CASRPGTSNYEQYF
.	.	18	TRBV18	TRBJ2-5	TGTGCCAGCTCACCTGGTAGGGAAGTCGTTCCAAAGCGAGAGACCCAGTACTTC	CASSPGREVVPKRETQYF
.	TRBD1	15	TRBV29-1	TRBJ1-2	TGCAGCGTTGACCGGCAGAGCAGGGGGAACTATGGCTACACCTTC	CSVDRQSRGNYGYTF
few	.	14	TRBV18	TRBJ1-4	TGTGCCAGCTCACCAGTCCCGCCCCCTGAAAAACTGTTTTTT	CASSPVPPPEKLFF
.	.	18	TRBV9	TRBJ2-2	TGTGCCAGCAGCCTACAACCTGGGACTTACGGTCCGTCCGGGGAGCTGTTTTTT	CASSLQPGTYGPSGELFF
.	.	16	TRBV7-9	TRBJ1-2	TGTGCCAGCAGCTCCGACTCAGTTACAGATCACTATGGCTACACCTTC	CASSSDSVTDHYGYTF
.	.	17	TRBV28	TRBJ1-1	TGTGCCAGCAGTTCCTTGTTAGCAGACACATTCAACACTGAAGCTTTCTTT	CASSSLLADTFNTEAFF
few	.	13	TRBV28	TRBJ2-7	TGTGCCAGTAGGGTCGAAAGATCCTACGAGCAGTACTTC	CASRVERSYEQYF
.	.	11	TRBV4-1	TRBJ1-5	TGCGCCAGCAGCCAACCGCAGCCCCAGCATTTT	CASSQPQPQHF
.	TRBD1	15	TRBV5-4	TRBJ2-5	TGTGCCAGCAGCTTGGCGACAGGGGGCGAAGAGACCCAGTACTTC	CASSLATGGEETQYF
.	.	13	TRBV10-3	TRBJ2-3	TGTGCCATCAGTGGACAGAGCACAGATACGCAGTATTTT	CAISGQSTDTQYF
.	.	13	TRBV6-5	TRBJ2-5	TGTGCCAGCAGAAGAGGGGGTGCAGAGACCCAGTACTTC	CASRRGGAETQYF
.	TRBD1	12	TRBV10-1	TRBJ2-7	TGCGCCAGCAGGACAGGGTGGGTCGAGCAGTACTTC	CASRTGWVEQYF